Each of the 3 T cell receptor beta chains below was sequenced from the same sample in a study of T cells after yellow fever vaccination. TCRdb processed the 5' RACE reads anew with MiXCR; each CDR3 protein has one entry. The sample has about 300,000 distinct CDR3 sequences; approximately 7% are singletons. The specimen was PBMCs, collected around 45 days after the first yellow fever vaccination. The receptors were gathered from a man aged 18 to 29 who received the YFV17D yellow fever vaccine.

This clonotype was counted many times. The chain recombines TRBV7-2 with TRBJ2-4, with 13 bases that match TRBD2. The ends lost 5 bases at V and 3 bases at J; junction bases unmatched: 7. Germline lookup yields CDR1 SGHTA and CDR2 FQGNSA. The CDR3 spans 17 residues. CDR3 region: CASSPRGLAGNKNIQYF. The CDR3 DNA follows: TGTGCCAGCAGCCCACGGGGACTAGCGGGGAACAAAAACATTCAGTACTTC.

This clonotype was seen more than once but under ten times. This chain uses TRBV5-1 with TRBJ2-1; 9 nucleotides match TRBD1. V shed 4 bases and J 6 bases; nucleotides not matched to a gene: 5. From germline, CDR1 is SGHRS and CDR2 YFSETQ. The CDR3 runs 14 residues. CDR3 coding DNA: TGCGCCAGCAGCGGTTTGGACAGGGGCAATGAGCAGTTCTTC. Translating it yields CASSGLDRGNEQFF.

This clonotype was picked up a small number of times. The chain links TRBV10-3 to TRBJ2-5; 9 nucleotides agree with TRBD1. CDR1 and CDR2 (germline): ENHRY, SYGVKD. This CDR3 is 15 amino acids long. V lost 2 bases to trimming and J lost 6 bases; unmatched junction nucleotides: 7. CDR3 bases: TGTGCCATCAGTGAGACCGGGACAGGGATGAAGACCCAGTACTTC. Its translation: CAISETGTGMKTQYF.